This TCR beta chain was sequenced for a study of breast tumors, draining lymph nodes, adjacent tissues. Breast cancer patients provided tissue from their axillary draining lymph nodes. TCRdb called the multiplex PCR reads again in MiXCR, with one record for every CDR3 protein. The table includes 200,000 to 300,000 distinct CDR3 sequences, around 30% detected once. This CDR3 is 15 amino acids long. V lost 10 bases and J lost 7; bases outside the gene matches: 18. From germline, CDR1 is MNHEY and CDR2 SVGAGI. This chain connects TRBV6-5 to TRBJ2-7; the match to TRBD2 covers 8 bases. Specimen: axillary lymph node tissue. The receptor was isolated from a female donor with breast cancer. Some clones in this sample may be carry-over from other donors' samples. CDR3 bases: TGTGCCACCAGAGAAGTGGCGGGAGGTACTCGGGAGCAGTACTTC. It translates to CATREVAGGTREQYF.